The 8 T cell receptor beta chains below come from one sample, sequenced in a study of blood T cell repertoires in COVID-19. Using immunoSEQ multiplex PCR, the repertoire was profiled, and TCRdb retains in-frame clones only, with some absent. The table includes 270,000 or so clones, approximately 90% detected once. Sequencing was performed on PBMCs or T cells enriched from blood (not recorded which). The source is a woman aged 40 to 50 with acute COVID-19.

This chain links TRBV6-5 with TRBJ1-3; D gene ambiguous. The CDR3 runs 16 residues. From germline, CDR1 is MNHEY and CDR2 SVGAGI. The ends were cut back, 0 bases at V and 0 bases at J, with 9 bases in the middle. CDR3 in amino acids: CASSYSTRNSGNTIYF. DNA for the CDR3: TGTGCCAGCAGTTACTCGACGCGGAACTCTGGAAACACCATATATTTT.

CDR3 amino acids: CARGQGVGYGYTF. Here the CDR3 DNA reads TGTGCCAGGGGTCAAGGGGTCGGCTATGGCTACACCTTC. J is TRBJ1-2 and V is TRBV6-9, with a possible D match to TRBD1 (5 bases). The CDR3 extends over 13 amino acids. Trimming pared 9 bases from V and 4 bases from J, leaving 15 bases between. The germline CDR1 and CDR2 sequences are MNHGY and SVAAGI.

In its sample, this clone was seen a few times. The chain recombines TRBV7-6 with TRBJ2-5, with TRBD2 identical over 7 bases. In germline, CDR1 is SGHVS, CDR2 FNYEAQ. The CDR3 contains 15 residues. V shed 5 bases and J 3 bases; nucleotides not matched to a gene: 9. The CDR3 loop reads CASSATGSGKETQYF. CDR3 sequence (DNA): TGTGCCAGCAGCGCGACTGGAAGCGGGAAAGAGACCCAGTACTTC.

In this sample, this clone is medium-sized. This sequence joins TRBV2 and TRBJ2-7; no reliable D call. CDR3 length: 15 amino acids. Per germline, CDR1 SNHLY and CDR2 FYNNEI. V was clipped by 6 bases and J by 1 base, with 16 bases between them. The CDR3 loop is CASRTGVGRSYEQYF. CDR3 bases: TGTGCCAGCAGGACTGGCGTCGGTCGATCCTACGAGCAGTACTTC.

The chain joins TRBV9 to TRBJ1-5, with D perhaps matching TRBD1 (5 bases). Germline values: CDR1 SGDLS, CDR2 YYNGEE. The V end was cut by 3 bases, the J end by 0 bases, with 25 bases between. This CDR3 spans 20 amino acids. CDR3 in amino acids: CASSAGGGQGGHYSNQPQHF. DNA of the CDR3: TGTGCCAGCAGCGCGGGGGGGGGTCAGGGAGGTCATTATAGCAATCAGCCCCAGCATTTT.

CDR3 amino acids: CASSTSPGYEQYF. The DNA for the CDR3 is TGTGCCAGTAGTACCTCGCCAGGCTACGAGCAGTACTTC. The V and J genes are TRBV19 and TRBJ2-7, with D uncertain. The CDR3 runs to 13 residues. Germline CDR1 reads LNHDA; CDR2 reads SQIVND (reference sequence). Trimming removed 4 bases at V and 3 bases at J, with 10 bases between.

This rearrangement joins TRBV9 to TRBJ2-5, with 7 nucleotides matching TRBD2. CDR1 SGDLS and CDR2 YYNGEE come from the germline V gene. Trimming removed 4 bases from V and 5 bases from J; junction bases left unmatched: 17. The CDR3 contains 17 residues. The CDR3 bases are TGTGCCAGCAGCTCCCGGTGGGGCGGGAGCCCTAAGGAGACCCAGTACTTC. Amino acids: CASSSRWGGSPKETQYF.

The gene calls are TRBV9 and TRBJ2-5; D not certain. V gave up 0 bases and J gave up 5 bases, with 11 bases separating them. Germline V gene sequence: CDR1 SGDLS, CDR2 YYNGEE. The CDR3 loop spans 14 amino acids. The CDR3: CASSVGASPETQYF. The DNA of the CDR3 is TGTGCCAGCAGCGTAGGGGCAAGCCCCGAGACCCAGTACTTC. Complete variable domain (other parts from reference TRBV9 and TRBJ2-5): DSGVTQTPKHLITATGQRVTLRCSPRSGDLSVYWYQQSLDQGLQFLIQYYNGEERAKGNILERFSAQQFPDLHSELNLSSLELGDSALYFCASSVGASPETQYFGPGTRLLVL.